The entry below describes one T cell receptor beta chain. Its target is unknown. The record originates from a study of blood T cells in healthy people across ages. CDR3 length: 12 residues. Germline-derived CDR1 and CDR2 are MNHEY and SVGAGI. V was pared by 8 bases and J by 6 bases, with 14 bases between. Study observations and caveats: Diversity of TCR beta per million T cells declined in a roughly linear way with age.

PCR was performed a second time for roughly 6 to 12 cycles using a sample-barcoded 5' primer and a J-beta primer mix. Each CDR3 protein gets one entry after TCRdb re-called the 5' RACE reads with MiXCR. The repertoire holds roughly 680,000 distinct CDR3 sequences, with over 40% as singletons. This chain connects TRBV6-5 to TRBJ2-7; D is unclear. This sequence originates from an elderly woman in good health. Sequences were obtained from blood. CDR3 in amino acids: CASSSSVSEQYF. CDR3 coding DNA: TGTGCCAGCTCGTCCTCTGTTTCCGAGCAGTACTTC.